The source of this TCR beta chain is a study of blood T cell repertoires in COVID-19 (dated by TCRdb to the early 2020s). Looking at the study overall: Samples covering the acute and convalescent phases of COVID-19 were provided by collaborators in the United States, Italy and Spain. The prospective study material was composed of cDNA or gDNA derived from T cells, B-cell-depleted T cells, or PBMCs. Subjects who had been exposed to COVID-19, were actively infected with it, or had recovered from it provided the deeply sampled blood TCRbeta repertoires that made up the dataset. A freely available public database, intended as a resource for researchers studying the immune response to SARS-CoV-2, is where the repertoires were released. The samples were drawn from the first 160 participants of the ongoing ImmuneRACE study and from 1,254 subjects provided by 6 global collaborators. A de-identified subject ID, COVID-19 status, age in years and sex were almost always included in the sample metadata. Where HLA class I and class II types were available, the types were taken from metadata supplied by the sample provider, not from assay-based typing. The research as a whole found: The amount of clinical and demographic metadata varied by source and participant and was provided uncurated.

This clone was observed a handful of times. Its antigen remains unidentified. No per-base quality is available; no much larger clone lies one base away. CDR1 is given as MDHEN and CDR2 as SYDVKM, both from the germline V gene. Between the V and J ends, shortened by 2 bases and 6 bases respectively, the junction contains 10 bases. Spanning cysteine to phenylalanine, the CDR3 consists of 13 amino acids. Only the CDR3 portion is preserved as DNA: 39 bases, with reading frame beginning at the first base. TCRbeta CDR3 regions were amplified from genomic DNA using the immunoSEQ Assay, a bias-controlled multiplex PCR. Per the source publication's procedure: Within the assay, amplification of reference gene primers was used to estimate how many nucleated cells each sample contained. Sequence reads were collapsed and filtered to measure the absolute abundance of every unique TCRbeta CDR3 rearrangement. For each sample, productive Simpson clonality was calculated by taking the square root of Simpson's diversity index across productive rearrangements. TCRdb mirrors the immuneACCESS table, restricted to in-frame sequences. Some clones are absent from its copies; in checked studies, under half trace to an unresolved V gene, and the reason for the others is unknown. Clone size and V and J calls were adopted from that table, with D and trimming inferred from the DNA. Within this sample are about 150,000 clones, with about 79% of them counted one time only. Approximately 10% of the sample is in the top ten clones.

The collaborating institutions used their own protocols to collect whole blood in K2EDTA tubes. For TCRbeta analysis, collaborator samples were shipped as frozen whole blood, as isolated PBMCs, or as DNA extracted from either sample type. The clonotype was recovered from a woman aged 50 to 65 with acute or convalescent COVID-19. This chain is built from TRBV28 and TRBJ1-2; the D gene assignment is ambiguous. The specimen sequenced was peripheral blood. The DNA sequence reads TGTGCCAGCAGTTTAATCACAGAGAATGGCTACACCTTC. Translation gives CASSLITENGYTF.